This TCR beta chain is from a study of STAT5B mutations in CD4+ large granular lymphocyte leukemia. Measured with immunoSEQ multiplex PCR; TCRdb has only the in-frame clones, and not every one. The sample holds approximately 27,000 clones; 80% to 85% are singletons and the top ten take more than 0.25%. Germline CDR1 is SGHNT and CDR2 is YENEEA. Trimming took 0 bases from V and 1 from J, leaving 7 bases between them. The CDR3 contains 15 residues. Specimen: CD4+ T cells from blood buffy coats. The receptor was derived from a human donor in good health. V is TRBV11-3 and J is TRBJ2-1; D ambiguous. The CDR3 is CASSLDPISYNEQFF. For the CDR3, the DNA is TGTGCCAGCAGCTTAGATCCGATTTCCTACAATGAGCAGTTCTTC.